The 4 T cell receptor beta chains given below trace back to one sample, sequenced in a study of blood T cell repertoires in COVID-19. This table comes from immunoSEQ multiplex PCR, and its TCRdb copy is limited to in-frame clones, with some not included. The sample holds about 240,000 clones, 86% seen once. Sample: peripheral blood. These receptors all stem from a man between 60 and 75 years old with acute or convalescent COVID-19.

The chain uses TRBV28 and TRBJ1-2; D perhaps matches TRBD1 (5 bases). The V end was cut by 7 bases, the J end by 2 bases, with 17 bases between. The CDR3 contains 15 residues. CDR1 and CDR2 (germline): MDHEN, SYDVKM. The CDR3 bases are TGTGCCAGCAACCGCGACAGAGCGTACAACTATGGCTACACCTTC. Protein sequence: CASNRDRAYNYGYTF.

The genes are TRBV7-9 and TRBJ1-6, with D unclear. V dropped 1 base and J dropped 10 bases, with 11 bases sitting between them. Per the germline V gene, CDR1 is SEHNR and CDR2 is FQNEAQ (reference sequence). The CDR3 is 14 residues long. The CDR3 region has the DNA TGTGCCAGCAGCTTAGGTGGCGGTGCATCACCCCTCCACTTT. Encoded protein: CASSLGGGASPLHF.

CDR3 sequence: CASSPDGTGSYEQYF. Here the CDR3 DNA reads TGCGCCAGCAGCCCGGACGGGACAGGTTCCTACGAGCAGTACTTC. The J gene is TRBJ2-7, the V gene TRBV5-1; 8 nucleotides align to TRBD1. Trimming took 4 bases from V and 1 from J; bases not matched to a gene: 7. CDR1 and CDR2 from the germline V gene are SGHRS and YFSETQ. The CDR3 is 15 amino acids.

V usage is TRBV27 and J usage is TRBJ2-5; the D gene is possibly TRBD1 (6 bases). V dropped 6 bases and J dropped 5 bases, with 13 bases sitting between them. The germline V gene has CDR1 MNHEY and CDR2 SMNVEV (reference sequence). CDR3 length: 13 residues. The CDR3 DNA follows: TGTGCCAGCAGCGAGGGACAATGGGAGACCCAGTACTTC. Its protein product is CASSEGQWETQYF.